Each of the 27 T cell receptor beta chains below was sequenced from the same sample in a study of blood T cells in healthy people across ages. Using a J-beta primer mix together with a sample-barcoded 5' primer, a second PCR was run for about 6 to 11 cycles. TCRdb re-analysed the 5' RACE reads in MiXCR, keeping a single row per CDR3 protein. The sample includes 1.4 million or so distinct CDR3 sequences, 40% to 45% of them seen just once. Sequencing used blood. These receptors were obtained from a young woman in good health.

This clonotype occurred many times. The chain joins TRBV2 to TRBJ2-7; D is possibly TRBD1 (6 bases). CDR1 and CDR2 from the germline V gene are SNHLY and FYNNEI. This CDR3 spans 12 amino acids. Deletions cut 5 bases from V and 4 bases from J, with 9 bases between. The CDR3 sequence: CASSMTGYEQYF. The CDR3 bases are TGTGCCAGCAGTATGACAGGTTACGAGCAGTACTTC. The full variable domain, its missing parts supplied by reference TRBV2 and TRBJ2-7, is EPEVTQTPSHQVTQMGQEVILRCVPISNHLYFYWYRQILGQKVEFLVSFYNNEISEKSEIFDDQFSVERPDGSNFTLKIRSTKLEDSAMYFCASSMTGYEQYFGPGTRLTVT.

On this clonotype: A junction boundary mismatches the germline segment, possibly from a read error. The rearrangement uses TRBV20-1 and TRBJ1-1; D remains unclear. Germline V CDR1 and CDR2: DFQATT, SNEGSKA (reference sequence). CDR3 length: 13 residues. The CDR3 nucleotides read TGCAGTGCTAGAGACAGACTGAAGACTGAAGCTTTCTTT. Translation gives CSARDRLKTEAFF.

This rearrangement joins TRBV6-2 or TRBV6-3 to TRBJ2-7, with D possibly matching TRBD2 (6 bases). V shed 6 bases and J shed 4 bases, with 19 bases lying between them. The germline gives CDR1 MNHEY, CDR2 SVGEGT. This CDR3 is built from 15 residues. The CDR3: CASRGTSTDMYEQYF. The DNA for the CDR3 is TGTGCCAGCAGAGGAACTAGCACGGATATGTACGAGCAGTACTTC.

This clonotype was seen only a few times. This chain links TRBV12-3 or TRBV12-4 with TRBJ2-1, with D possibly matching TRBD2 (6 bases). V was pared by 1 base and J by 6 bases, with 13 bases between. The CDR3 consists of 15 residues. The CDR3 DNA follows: TGTGCCAGCAGTTTAGTCCCTAGCGTGGTCAATGAGCAGTTCTTC. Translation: CASSLVPSVVNEQFF.

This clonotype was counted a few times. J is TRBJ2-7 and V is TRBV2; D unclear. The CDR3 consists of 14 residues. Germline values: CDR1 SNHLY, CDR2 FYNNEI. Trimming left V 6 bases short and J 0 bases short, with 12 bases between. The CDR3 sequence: CASRKDGNSYEQYF. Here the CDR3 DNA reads TGTGCCAGCAGGAAAGACGGCAACTCCTACGAGCAGTACTTC.

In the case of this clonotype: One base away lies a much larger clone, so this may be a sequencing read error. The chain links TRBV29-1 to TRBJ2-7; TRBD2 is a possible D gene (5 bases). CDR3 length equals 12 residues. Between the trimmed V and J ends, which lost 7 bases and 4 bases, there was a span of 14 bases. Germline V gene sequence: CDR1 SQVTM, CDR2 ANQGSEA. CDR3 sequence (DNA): TGCAGCGGGACTGGCGGGCGTTACGAGCAGTACTTC. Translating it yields CSGTGGRYEQYF.

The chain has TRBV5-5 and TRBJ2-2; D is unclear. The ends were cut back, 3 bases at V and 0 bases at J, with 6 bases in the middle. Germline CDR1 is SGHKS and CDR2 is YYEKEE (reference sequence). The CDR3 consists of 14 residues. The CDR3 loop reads CASSYYTNTGELFF. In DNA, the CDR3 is TGTGCCAGCAGCTATTACACGAACACCGGGGAGCTGTTTTTT. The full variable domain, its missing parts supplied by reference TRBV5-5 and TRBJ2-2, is DAGVTQSPTHLIKTRGQQVTLRCSPISGHKSVSWYQQVLGQGPQFIFQYYEKEERGRGNFPDRFSARQFPNYSSELNVNALLLGDSALYLCASSYYTNTGELFFGEGSRLTVL.

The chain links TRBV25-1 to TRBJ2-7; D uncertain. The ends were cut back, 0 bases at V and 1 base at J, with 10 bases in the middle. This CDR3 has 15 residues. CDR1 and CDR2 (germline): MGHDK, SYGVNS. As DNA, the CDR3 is TGTGCCAGCAGTGAATATGGGGTCGGATCCTACGAGCAGTACTTC. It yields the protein CASSEYGVGSYEQYF.

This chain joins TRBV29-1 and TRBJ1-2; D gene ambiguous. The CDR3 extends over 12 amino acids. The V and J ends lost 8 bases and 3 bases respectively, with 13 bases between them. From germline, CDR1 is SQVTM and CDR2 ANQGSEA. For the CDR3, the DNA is TGCAGCACTGAGGGCACGGACTATGGCTACACCTTC. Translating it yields CSTEGTDYGYTF.

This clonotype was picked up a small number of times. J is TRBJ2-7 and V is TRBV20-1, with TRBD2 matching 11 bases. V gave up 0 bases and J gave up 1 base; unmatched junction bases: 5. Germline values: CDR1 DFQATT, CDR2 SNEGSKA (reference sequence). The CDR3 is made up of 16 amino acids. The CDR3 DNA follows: TGCAGTGCTAGAGAGCGACTAGCGGGAAAGTCCTACGAGCAGTACTTC. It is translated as CSARERLAGKSYEQYF.

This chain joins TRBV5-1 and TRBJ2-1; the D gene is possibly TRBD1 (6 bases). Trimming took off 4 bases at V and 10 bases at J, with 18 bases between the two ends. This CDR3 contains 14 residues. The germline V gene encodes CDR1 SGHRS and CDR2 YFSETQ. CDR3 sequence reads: CASSLTGTPYEQFF. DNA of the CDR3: TGCGCCAGCAGCCTAACAGGGACCCCCTACGAGCAGTTCTTC.

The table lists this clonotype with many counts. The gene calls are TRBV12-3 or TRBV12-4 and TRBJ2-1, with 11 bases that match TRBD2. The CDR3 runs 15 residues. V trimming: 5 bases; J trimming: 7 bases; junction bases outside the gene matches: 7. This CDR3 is CASSVPGLAANEQFF. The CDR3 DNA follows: TGTGCCAGCAGTGTGCCGGGACTAGCGGCAAATGAGCAGTTCTTC.

The CDR3 reads CSVARQGRFQETQYF. The CDR3 coding sequence is TGCAGCGTCGCAAGACAGGGGAGATTCCAAGAGACCCAGTACTTC. J is TRBJ2-5 and V is TRBV29-1, with 8 bases that match TRBD1. J gave up 1 base and V 6 bases, and 10 bases lay outside the gene matches. The CDR3 loop spans 15 amino acids. In germline, CDR1 is SQVTM, CDR2 ANQGSEA. Supplemented by reference TRBV29-1 and TRBJ2-5, the full variable domain reads SAVISQKPSRDICQRGTSLTIQCQVDSQVTMMFWYRQQPGQSLTLIATANQGSEATYESGFVIDKFPISRPNLTFSTLTVSNMSPEDSSIYLCSVARQGRFQETQYFGPGTRLLVL.

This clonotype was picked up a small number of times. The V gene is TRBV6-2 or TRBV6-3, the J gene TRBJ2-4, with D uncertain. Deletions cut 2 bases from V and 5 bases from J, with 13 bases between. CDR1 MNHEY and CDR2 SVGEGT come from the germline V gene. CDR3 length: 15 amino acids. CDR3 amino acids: CASSYRAARENIQYF. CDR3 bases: TGTGCCAGCAGTTACCGGGCCGCCCGGGAAAACATTCAGTACTTC.

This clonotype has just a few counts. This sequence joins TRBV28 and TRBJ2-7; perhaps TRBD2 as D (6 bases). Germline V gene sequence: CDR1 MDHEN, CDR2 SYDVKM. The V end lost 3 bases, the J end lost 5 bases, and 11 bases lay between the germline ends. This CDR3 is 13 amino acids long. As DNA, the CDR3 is TGTGCCAGCAGTTTGCCCGGCGGGGACGAGCAGTACTTC. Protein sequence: CASSLPGGDEQYF.

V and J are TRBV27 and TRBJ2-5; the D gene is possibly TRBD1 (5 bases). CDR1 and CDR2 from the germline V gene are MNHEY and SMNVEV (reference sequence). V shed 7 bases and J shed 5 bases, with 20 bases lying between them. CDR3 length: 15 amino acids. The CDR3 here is CASTPRGIMGETQYF. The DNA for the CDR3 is TGTGCCAGCACCCCAAGGGGCATAATGGGGGAGACCCAGTACTTC.

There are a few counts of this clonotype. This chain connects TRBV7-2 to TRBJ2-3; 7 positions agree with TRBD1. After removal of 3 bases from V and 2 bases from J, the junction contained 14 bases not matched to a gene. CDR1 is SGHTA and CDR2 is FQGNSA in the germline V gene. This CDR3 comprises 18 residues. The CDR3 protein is CASSFNANRQGFTDTQYF. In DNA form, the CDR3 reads TGTGCCAGCAGCTTCAATGCTAATAGACAGGGATTCACAGATACGCAGTATTTT.

The CDR3 region has the DNA TGTGCCAGCAGCCCATACGGGGACAGGGACCATCAGCCCCAGCATTTT. The encoded protein is CASSPYGDRDHQPQHF. The V gene is TRBV7-9, the J gene TRBJ1-5, with TRBD1 identical over 9 bases. The junction had 10 bases not matched to a gene; V was cut back by 5 bases and J by 5 bases. CDR1 and CDR2 from the germline V gene are SEHNR and FQNEAQ (reference sequence). The CDR3 loop spans 16 amino acids.

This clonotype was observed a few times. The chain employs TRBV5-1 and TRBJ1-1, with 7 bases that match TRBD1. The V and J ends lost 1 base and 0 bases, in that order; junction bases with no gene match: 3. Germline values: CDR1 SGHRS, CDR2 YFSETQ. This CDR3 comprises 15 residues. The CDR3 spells CASSLLGQLNTEAFF. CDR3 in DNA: TGCGCCAGCAGCTTGCTGGGACAGCTGAACACTGAAGCTTTCTTT. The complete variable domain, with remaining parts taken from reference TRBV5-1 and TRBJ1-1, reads KAGVTQTPRYLIKTRGQQVTLSCSPISGHRSVSWYQQTPGQGLQFLFEYFSETQRNKGNFPGRFSGRQFSNSRSEMNVSTLELGDSALYLCASSLLGQLNTEAFFGQGTRLTVV.

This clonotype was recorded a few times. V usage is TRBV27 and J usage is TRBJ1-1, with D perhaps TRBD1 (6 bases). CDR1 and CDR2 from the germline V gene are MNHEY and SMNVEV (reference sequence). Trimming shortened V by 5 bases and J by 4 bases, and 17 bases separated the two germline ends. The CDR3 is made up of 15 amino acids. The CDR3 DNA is TGTGCCAGCAGTGTTCTAGGGGGAAGGGTCACTGAAGCTTTCTTT. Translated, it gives CASSVLGGRVTEAFF.

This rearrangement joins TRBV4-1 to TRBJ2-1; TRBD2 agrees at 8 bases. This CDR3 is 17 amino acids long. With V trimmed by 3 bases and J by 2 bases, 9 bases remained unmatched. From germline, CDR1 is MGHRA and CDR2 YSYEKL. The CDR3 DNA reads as TGCGCCAGCAGCCAGGCATTTAGCGGGGTCCCCTACAATGAGCAGTTCTTC. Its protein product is CASSQAFSGVPYNEQFF.

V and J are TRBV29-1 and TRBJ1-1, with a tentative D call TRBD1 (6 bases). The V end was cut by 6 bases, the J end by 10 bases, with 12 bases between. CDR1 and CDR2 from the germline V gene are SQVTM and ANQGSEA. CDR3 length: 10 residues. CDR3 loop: CSVRQVLAFF. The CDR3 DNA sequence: TGCAGCGTCAGACAGGTGTTAGCTTTCTTT.

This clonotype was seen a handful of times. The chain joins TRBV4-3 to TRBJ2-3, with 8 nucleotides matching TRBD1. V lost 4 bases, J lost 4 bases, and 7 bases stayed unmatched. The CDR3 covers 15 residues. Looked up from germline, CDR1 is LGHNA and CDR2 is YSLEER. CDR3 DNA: TGCGCCAGCAGCCGGTCCCAGGGGGCCGCAGATACGCAGTATTTT. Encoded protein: CASSRSQGAADTQYF.

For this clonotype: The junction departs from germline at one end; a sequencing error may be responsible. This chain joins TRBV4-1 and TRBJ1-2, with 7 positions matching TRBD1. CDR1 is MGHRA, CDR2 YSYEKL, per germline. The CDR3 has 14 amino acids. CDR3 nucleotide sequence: TGCGCCAGCAGCCAAGGACAGGGCTTCGAAGGCTATACCTTC. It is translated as CASSQGQGFEGYTF.

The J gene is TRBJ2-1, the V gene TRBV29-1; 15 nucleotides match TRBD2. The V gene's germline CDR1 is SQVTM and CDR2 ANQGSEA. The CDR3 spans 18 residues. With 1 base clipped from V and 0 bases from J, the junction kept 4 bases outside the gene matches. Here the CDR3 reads CSVEAGTSGGSSYNEQFF. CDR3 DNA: TGCAGCGTTGAAGCCGGGACTAGCGGGGGGAGCTCCTACAATGAGCAGTTCTTC.

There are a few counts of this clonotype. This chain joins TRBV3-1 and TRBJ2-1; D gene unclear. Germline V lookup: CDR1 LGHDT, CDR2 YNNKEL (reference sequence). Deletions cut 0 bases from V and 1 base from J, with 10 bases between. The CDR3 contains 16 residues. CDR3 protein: CASSQDMVVSYNEQFF. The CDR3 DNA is TGTGCCAGCAGCCAAGATATGGTAGTATCCTACAATGAGCAGTTCTTC.

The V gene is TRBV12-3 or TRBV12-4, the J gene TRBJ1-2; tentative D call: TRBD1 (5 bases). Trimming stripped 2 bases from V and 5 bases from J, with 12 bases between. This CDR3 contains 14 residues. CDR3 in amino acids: CASSLQGWGYGYTF. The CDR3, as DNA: TGTGCCAGCAGTTTACAGGGCTGGGGATATGGCTACACCTTC.